This passage covers 30 T cell receptor beta chains from one sample sequenced in a study of PD-L1 blockade in urothelial cancer. The time point was: peripheral blood 6 weeks after treatment start. Clones were sequenced by immunoSEQ multiplex PCR, and TCRdb holds only the in-frame ones, with some missing. The data show 100,000 to 150,000 clones, roughly 82% seen once. Source: PBMCs, taken around atezolizumab (anti-PD-L1) treatment. These receptors came from a man over 45 with urothelial cancer.

CDR3 in amino acids: CATSRPRQRANYGYTF. The CDR3 nucleotides read TGTGCCACCAGCCGACCCAGACAGAGAGCTAACTATGGCTACACCTTC. The chain employs TRBV15 and TRBJ1-2; the D gene is possibly TRBD1 (5 bases). The germline V gene encodes CDR1 LNHNV and CDR2 YYDKDF (reference sequence). V lost 5 bases and J 0 bases, leaving 16 bases between the germline ends. The CDR3 is 16 amino acids. The variable domain in full, with the rest retrieved from reference TRBV15 and TRBJ1-2, is DAMVIQNPRYQVTQFGKPVTLSCSQTLNHNVMYWYQQKSSQAPKLLFHYYDKDFNNEADTPDNFQSRRPNTSFCFLDIRSPGLGDTAMYLCATSRPRQRANYGYTFGSGTRLTVV.

The gene calls are TRBV9 and TRBJ2-5, with D possibly matching TRBD2 (6 bases). The V gene's germline CDR1 is SGDLS and CDR2 YYNGEE. Trimming took 4 bases from V and 5 from J, leaving 18 bases between them. CDR3 length equals 15 residues. The CDR3 region is CASSPGRGLTETQYF. The CDR3 DNA sequence: TGTGCCAGCAGCCCCGGGAGAGGACTGACGGAGACCCAGTACTTC.

The chain carries TRBV10-3 and TRBJ2-7; 9 bases align to TRBD1. Trimming cost V 0 bases and J 4 bases; bases outside gene matches: 1. CDR3 length: 14 residues. The germline V gene encodes CDR1 ENHRY and CDR2 SYGVKD. CDR3 sequence reads: CAISESQGAYEQYF. For the CDR3, the DNA is TGTGCCATCAGTGAGTCACAGGGGGCTTACGAGCAGTACTTC.

The V call is TRBV18, the J call TRBJ1-5, with a possible D match to TRBD1 (6 bases). The V and J ends lost 4 bases and 0 bases respectively, with 16 bases between them. Germline values: CDR1 KGHSH, CDR2 LQKENI. The CDR3 is 17 amino acids. CDR3 residues: CASSRTDRRYSNQPQHF. DNA of the CDR3: TGTGCCAGCTCACGGACGGACAGACGGTATAGCAATCAGCCCCAGCATTTT.

The V and J genes are TRBV19 and TRBJ1-6; possibly TRBD1 for D (5 bases). The CDR3 loop spans 15 amino acids. The V gene's germline CDR1 is LNHDA and CDR2 SQIVND (reference sequence). V was clipped by 7 bases and J by 2 bases, with 12 bases between them. In DNA form, the CDR3 reads TGTGCCAGTACCGCGACAGCCGCCTATAATTCACCCCTCCACTTT. This gives the protein CASTATAAYNSPLHF.

The chain has TRBV6-1 and TRBJ2-1; a possible D gene is TRBD2 (5 bases). Deletions cut 2 bases from V and 0 bases from J, with 8 bases between. Germline assignment: CDR1 MNHNS and CDR2 SASEGT. The CDR3 is 15 amino acids. CDR3 sequence reads: CASSELAPSYNEQFF. The CDR3 DNA reads as TGTGCCAGCAGTGAACTAGCCCCCTCCTACAATGAGCAGTTCTTC.

This clone was recorded once. The V gene is TRBV19, the J gene TRBJ1-1; D is perhaps TRBD1 (6 bases). Germline V CDR1 and CDR2: LNHDA, SQIVND (reference sequence). With 7 bases removed from V and 1 base from J, the gap between germline ends came to 13 bases. The CDR3 covers 14 residues. This chain's CDR3 is CASNKDRKNTEAFF. CDR3 coding DNA: TGTGCCAGTAACAAAGACAGGAAGAACACTGAAGCTTTCTTT.

The chain carries TRBV7-2 and TRBJ2-7, with 7 bases matching TRBD2. The V segment lost 5 bases and the J segment 6 bases; nucleotides outside the gene matches: 16. The CDR3 covers 16 residues. Germline V gene data show CDR1 as SGHTA and CDR2 as FQGNSA. Here the CDR3 DNA reads TGTGCCAGCAGCCCCTCCCTGTTGGCGGGAGAGGGCGAGCAGTACTTC. The encoded protein is CASSPSLLAGEGEQYF. The whole variable domain, remainder taken from reference TRBV7-2 and TRBJ2-7, is GAGVSQSPSNKVTEKGKDVELRCDPISGHTALYWYRQSLGQGLEFLIYFQGNSAPDKSGLPSDRFSAERTGGSVSTLTIQRTQQEDSAVYLCASSPSLLAGEGEQYFGPGTRLTVT.

This chain uses TRBV4-1 with TRBJ1-2; perhaps TRBD1 as D (6 bases). This CDR3 comprises 15 residues. Trimming took 1 base from V and 4 from J, leaving 13 bases between them. Germline V gene sequence: CDR1 MGHRA, CDR2 YSYEKL. CDR3: CASSQAPGASYGYTF. CDR3 DNA sequence: TGCGCCAGCAGCCAAGCCCCAGGGGCCAGCTATGGCTACACCTTC.

V is TRBV10-1 and J is TRBJ2-7; D perhaps matches TRBD2 (6 bases). Germline V gene sequence: CDR1 WNHNN, CDR2 SYGVQD (reference sequence). The length of the CDR3 is 16 residues. V lost 6 bases, J lost 3 bases, and 21 bases lay in between. CDR3 sequence (DNA): TGCGCCAGCAGAACCGGGACTTCCTTTTCCGACTACGAGCAGTACTTC. Amino acid sequence: CASRTGTSFSDYEQYF.

The V and J genes are TRBV6-5 and TRBJ2-7, with TRBD1 identical over 11 bases. Unmatched junction bases numbered 0, after V lost 2 bases and J lost 3 bases. The CDR3 is 14 amino acids. In germline, CDR1 is MNHEY, CDR2 SVGAGI. Here the CDR3 DNA reads TGTGCCAGCAGTTACGGGACAGGGGGCTACGAGCAGTACTTC. Its translation: CASSYGTGGYEQYF.

The rearrangement links TRBV15 to TRBJ2-1, with D tentatively TRBD2 (6 bases). CDR1 and CDR2 (germline): LNHNV, YYDKDF (reference sequence). CDR3 length equals 12 residues. Trimming removed 4 bases at V and 9 bases at J, with 10 bases between. CDR3 bases: TGTGCCACCAGCAACGGACTACCTGAGCAGTTCTTC. Translation gives CATSNGLPEQFF. Full variable domain (missing parts from reference TRBV15 and TRBJ2-1): DAMVIQNPRYQVTQFGKPVTLSCSQTLNHNVMYWYQQKSSQAPKLLFHYYDKDFNNEADTPDNFQSRRPNTSFCFLDIRSPGLGDTAMYLCATSNGLPEQFFGPGTRLTVL.

The chain has TRBV11-2 and TRBJ2-7, with 11 bases fitting TRBD2. This CDR3 has 15 amino acids. J was trimmed by 4 bases and V by 3 bases; bases with no gene match: 5. Looked up from germline, CDR1 is SGHAT and CDR2 is FQNNGV. CDR3 sequence: CASSFSGRAGYEQYF. The CDR3 bases are TGTGCCAGCAGCTTTAGCGGGAGGGCCGGGTACGAGCAGTACTTC.

This rearrangement joins TRBV7-2 to TRBJ2-1, with 7 nucleotides matching TRBD2. There are 16 residues in the CDR3. After removal of 2 bases from V and 6 bases from J, the junction contained 10 bases not matched to a gene. Germline assignment: CDR1 SGHTA and CDR2 FQGNSA. The CDR3 region has the DNA TGTGCCAGCAGCTTAAGCCCTAGCGGAACCTCCAATGAGCAGTTCTTC. This encodes CASSLSPSGTSNEQFF.

The chain links TRBV6-5 to TRBJ2-3; D is possibly TRBD2 (6 bases). Per germline, CDR1 MNHEY and CDR2 SVGAGI. CDR3 length equals 13 residues. V was pared by 6 bases and J by 1 base, with 8 bases between. CDR3 sequence: CASREGGTDTQYF. The CDR3 DNA reads TGTGCCAGCAGGGAGGGTGGCACAGATACGCAGTATTTT.

This clone occurred once. CDR3 region: CASSTDGVDYEQYF. In DNA, the CDR3 is TGTGCCAGCAGCACTGACGGGGTGGACTACGAGCAGTACTTC. This chain uses TRBV5-5 with TRBJ2-7, with D perhaps matching TRBD2 (5 bases). Trimming cost V 4 bases and J 3 bases, with 14 bases left between them. This CDR3 has 14 residues. Germline-derived CDR1 and CDR2 are SGHKS and YYEKEE (reference sequence).

This clone showed up just once. The chain uses TRBV4-2 and TRBJ1-5; D call uncertain. The CDR3 runs to 15 residues. V was pared by 0 bases and J by 0 bases, with 6 bases between. Per the germline V gene, CDR1 is LGHNA and CDR2 is YNFKEQ. The chain's CDR3 is CASSQDHTSNQPQHF. CDR3 in DNA: TGTGCCAGCAGCCAAGATCACACTAGCAATCAGCCCCAGCATTTT.

The rearrangement links TRBV28 to TRBJ2-7; 10 nucleotides match TRBD1. The junction had 6 bases not matched to a gene; V was cut back by 6 bases and J by 4 bases. The CDR3 is 14 residues long. Germline assignment: CDR1 MDHEN and CDR2 SYDVKM. CDR3 in DNA: TGTGCCAGCAGCGGACAGGGGGAATCTTACGAGCAGTACTTC. Protein product: CASSGQGESYEQYF.

This clone has a handful of counts. This chain joins TRBV30 and TRBJ1-1; 7 bases align to TRBD1. Trimming took 4 bases from V and 2 from J; bases not matched to a gene: 7. The CDR3 contains 14 residues. Germline V gene lookup returns CDR1 GTSNPN and CDR2 SVGIG (reference sequence). CDR3 DNA: TGTGCCTGGACCCGACAGGGTTATAACACTGAAGCTTTCTTT. Its protein product is CAWTRQGYNTEAFF.

The chain combines TRBV7-8 with TRBJ2-5, with 16 bases lining up with TRBD2. V trimming: 4 bases; J trimming: 5 bases; junction bases outside the gene matches: 7. CDR1 is SGHVS and CDR2 is FQNEAQ in the germline V gene. CDR3 length equals 17 residues. The CDR3 reads CASSSGTSGRARETQYF. The CDR3 DNA reads as TGTGCCAGCAGCTCCGGGACTAGCGGGAGGGCCAGGGAGACCCAGTACTTC.

This clone has just a few counts. The genes are TRBV5-1 and TRBJ1-2; D is ambiguous. V lost 0 bases and J lost 6, with 18 bases in between. The CDR3 is 16 residues long. In germline, CDR1 is SGHRS, CDR2 YFSETQ. The CDR3 protein is CASSLAEGLGSDGYTF. CDR3 nucleotide sequence: TGCGCCAGCAGCTTGGCGGAGGGCCTGGGGAGTGATGGCTACACCTTC.

V usage is TRBV9 and J usage is TRBJ2-7; 9 positions agree with TRBD1. Germline V lookup: CDR1 SGDLS, CDR2 YYNGEE. The CDR3 has 15 amino acids. Trimming removed 7 bases from V and 4 bases from J; junction bases left unmatched: 12. Here the CDR3 DNA reads TGTGCCAGCGATTTGGACAGGGGAAATCTGTACGAGCAGTACTTC. This codes for CASDLDRGNLYEQYF.

The chain recombines TRBV5-1 with TRBJ2-5, with D tentatively TRBD2 (6 bases). Between the trimmed V and J ends, which lost 0 bases and 1 base, there was a span of 10 bases. The CDR3 consists of 15 residues. Germline V gene data show CDR1 as SGHRS and CDR2 as YFSETQ. CDR3 sequence: CASSLAAGRQETQYF. The CDR3 DNA follows: TGCGCCAGCAGCTTGGCCGCGGGACGCCAAGAGACCCAGTACTTC.

This chain links TRBV7-9 with TRBJ1-3; a weak D match, TRBD1 (5 bases). The CDR3 consists of 17 residues. Trimming shortened V by 3 bases and J by 1 base, and 16 bases separated the two germline ends. CDR1 is SEHNR and CDR2 is FQNEAQ in the germline V gene (reference sequence). The CDR3 nucleotides read TGTGCCAGCAGCTTTTGGAGGGACCCCAGTTCTGGAAACACCATATATTTT. Translating gives CASSFWRDPSSGNTIYF.

The genes are TRBV14 and TRBJ2-7; D possibly corresponds to TRBD2 (5 bases). From germline, CDR1 is SGHDN and CDR2 FVKESK. CDR3 length equals 13 residues. V lost 1 base, J lost 5 bases, and 9 bases lay in between. CDR3: CASSQVIGDEQYF. The CDR3 DNA is TGTGCCAGCAGCCAAGTGATCGGGGACGAGCAGTACTTC.

The rearrangement links TRBV5-1 to TRBJ2-3, with 8 bases that match TRBD2. J lost 4 bases, V lost 4 bases, and 11 bases had no gene match. The germline V gene encodes CDR1 SGHRS and CDR2 YFSETQ. This CDR3 has 16 amino acids. In nucleotides, the CDR3 is TGCGCCAGCAGCCCCGCCCTGGCGGGAGGCCCAGATACGCAGTATTTT. The encoded protein is CASSPALAGGPDTQYF. Based on the CDR3 plus reference TRBV5-1 and TRBJ2-3, the full variable domain is KAGVTQTPRYLIKTRGQQVTLSCSPISGHRSVSWYQQTPGQGLQFLFEYFSETQRNKGNFPGRFSGRQFSNSRSEMNVSTLELGDSALYLCASSPALAGGPDTQYFGPGTRLTVL.

This clone was seen a single time. The chain couples TRBV6-1 to TRBJ2-2; TRBD1 might be the D (5 bases). The CDR3 runs to 14 residues. Germline values: CDR1 MNHNS, CDR2 SASEGT. Trimming shortened V by 6 bases and J by 3 bases, and 11 bases separated the two germline ends. The DNA of the CDR3 is TGTGCCAGCAGGTTACGACAGTACACCGGGGAGCTGTTTTTT. Translation gives CASRLRQYTGELFF.

The table lists this clone with a count of one. The chain couples TRBV7-6 to TRBJ2-1; TRBD2 matches at 10 bases. Trimming took 2 bases from V and 9 from J; bases not matched to a gene: 10. This CDR3 region has 16 residues. Germline values: CDR1 SGHVS, CDR2 FNYEAQ. CDR3 coding DNA: TGTGCCAGCAGCTTAATGGTCCTAGCGGGAGTGGGTGAGCAGTTCTTC. This sequence encodes CASSLMVLAGVGEQFF.

This chain joins TRBV5-4 and TRBJ2-7, with 7 bases identical to TRBD1. Per germline, CDR1 SGHNT and CDR2 YYREEE (reference sequence). There are 14 residues in the CDR3. Germline trimming cut 4 bases from V and 2 bases from J; bases unmatched to any gene: 6. This CDR3 is CASSRGQDPYEQYF. CDR3 DNA: TGTGCCAGCAGCCGCGGACAGGACCCCTACGAGCAGTACTTC.

This clone showed up just once. The V call is TRBV5-6, the J call TRBJ2-7; the D is unclear. Per the germline V gene, CDR1 is SGHDT and CDR2 is YYEEEE. The germline V and J ends were trimmed by 3 bases and 3 bases, with 10 bases remaining between them. This CDR3 has 13 amino acids. CDR3 in DNA: TGTGCCAGCAGCTCGAGGTCTTACTACGAGCAGTACTTC. Protein: CASSSRSYYEQYF.